These 14 T cell receptor beta chains originate from one sample sequenced in a study of early T cells in non-severe SARS-CoV-2 infection. From the 5' RACE reads, TCRdb called clonotypes with MiXCR, one entry per CDR3 protein. The sample consists of about 90,000 distinct CDR3 sequences, 12% of them appearing once. Material: whole blood, obtained at baseline. The source of these receptors is an adult who was a healthcare worker with PCR-confirmed SARS-CoV-2 infection or an uninfected control (not recorded which).

This chain uses TRBV3-1 with TRBJ2-7; D is perhaps TRBD1 or TRBD2 (6 bases each). Germline V lookup: CDR1 LGHDT, CDR2 YNNKEL (reference sequence). CDR3 size: 15 residues. The V gene lost 1 base and the J gene lost 1 base, with 11 bases spanning the gap. DNA of the CDR3: TGTGCCAGCAGCCAAGGAGGGGGGATTTCCTACGAGCAGTACTTC. It specifies CASSQGGGISYEQYF.

This clonotype has at least ten counts. The V call is TRBV28, the J call TRBJ1-6; D is undetermined. Per germline, CDR1 MDHEN and CDR2 SYDVKM. The V and J ends lost 3 bases and 8 bases respectively, with 8 bases between them. This CDR3 has 13 amino acids. The CDR3 bases are TGTGCCAGCAGTTTTAGGGCGGATTCACCCCTCCACTTT. It is translated as CASSFRADSPLHF.

The chain combines TRBV10-3 with TRBJ2-5; possible D gene TRBD1, 5 bases. CDR1 ENHRY and CDR2 SYGVKD come from the germline V gene. The germline V and J ends were trimmed by 7 bases and 2 bases, with 11 bases remaining between them. The CDR3 consists of 13 residues. The CDR3 here is CAIKQAPQETQYF. CDR3 DNA: TGTGCCATCAAACAGGCCCCGCAAGAGACCCAGTACTTC.

The genes are TRBV10-3 and TRBJ2-5, with D possibly called TRBD1 or TRBD2 (6 bases each). Trimming took off 4 bases at V and 4 bases at J, with 19 bases between the two ends. CDR1 is ENHRY, CDR2 SYGVKD, per germline. This CDR3 is 16 amino acids long. CDR3: CAISVGGLASPETQYF. The CDR3, as DNA: TGTGCCATCAGTGTAGGGGGGCTCGCATCCCCAGAGACCCAGTACTTC.

Many counts were recorded for this clonotype. The genes are TRBV14 and TRBJ2-7; 9 nucleotides match TRBD2. Germline V gene data show CDR1 as SGHDN and CDR2 as FVKESK. The ends lost 6 bases at V and 2 bases at J; junction bases unmatched: 8. The length of the CDR3 is 15 residues. Here the CDR3 reads CASSYLAGAPYEQYF. The DNA of the CDR3 is TGTGCCAGCAGTTACTTAGCGGGAGCTCCCTACGAGCAGTACTTC.

The V gene is TRBV2, the J gene TRBJ1-1; D is ambiguous. The CDR3 loop spans 13 amino acids. Germline loops: CDR1 SNHLY, CDR2 FYNNEI. The V and J ends lost 6 bases and 2 bases respectively, with 10 bases between them. The CDR3 sequence: CASSSRKNTEAFF. CDR3 nucleotide sequence: TGTGCCAGCAGCAGCAGGAAAAACACTGAAGCTTTCTTT.

This clonotype showed up many times. V is TRBV11-2 and J is TRBJ2-2; possibly TRBD1 or TRBD2 for D (5 bases each). Germline values: CDR1 SGHAT, CDR2 FQNNGV. The V and J ends lost 5 bases and 6 bases respectively, with 19 bases between them. The CDR3 is made up of 16 amino acids. Written as DNA, the CDR3 is TGTGCCAGCAGCCTACCCGGGACCGCTCGGGCCGGGGAGCTGTTTTTT. Encoded protein: CASSLPGTARAGELFF.

Only a few counts were recorded for this clonotype. DNA for the CDR3: TGTGCCAGCAGTCCTCGGGACAGCCCGGGCTCCTACGAGCAGTACTTC. Its translation is CASSPRDSPGSYEQYF. The chain has TRBV12-3 or TRBV12-4 and TRBJ2-7, with 7 bases fitting TRBD1. The junction had 10 bases not matched to a gene; V was cut back by 5 bases and J by 0 bases. The CDR3 length is 16 residues.

Many counts were recorded for this clonotype. This chain connects TRBV6-5 to TRBJ1-5; D remains unclear. CDR1 and CDR2 from the germline V gene are MNHEY and SVGAGI. Trimming stripped 2 bases from V and 2 bases from J, with 7 bases between. The CDR3 extends over 14 amino acids. Here the CDR3 DNA reads TGTGCCAGCAGTTACGGTCGGGGCAATCAGCCCCAGCATTTT. Its protein product is CASSYGRGNQPQHF.

This clonotype was seen more than once but under ten times. The J gene is TRBJ1-6, the V gene TRBV20-1, with a weak D call TRBD1 (5 bases). CDR1 and CDR2 (germline): DFQATT, SNEGSKA (reference sequence). The germline V and J ends were trimmed by 3 bases and 7 bases, with 13 bases remaining between them. This CDR3 spans 14 amino acids. This CDR3 reads CSARAGSNNSPLHF. The CDR3 DNA reads TGCAGTGCTAGGGCAGGGAGTAACAATTCACCCCTCCACTTT.

There are a few counts of this clonotype. The chain joins TRBV5-1 to TRBJ2-4; tentative D call: TRBD1 (6 bases). This CDR3 is 17 amino acids long. The V end lost 0 bases, the J end lost 1 base, and 14 bases lay between the germline ends. Germline V gene lookup returns CDR1 SGHRS and CDR2 YFSETQ. Written as DNA, the CDR3 is TGCGCCAGCAGCTTGGAGGTGACACAGGGCGCCAAAAACATTCAGTACTTC. Encoded protein: CASSLEVTQGAKNIQYF. Looking up the rest from reference TRBV5-1 and TRBJ2-4 gives the full variable domain: KAGVTQTPRYLIKTRGQQVTLSCSPISGHRSVSWYQQTPGQGLQFLFEYFSETQRNKGNFPGRFSGRQFSNSRSEMNVSTLELGDSALYLCASSLEVTQGAKNIQYFGAGTRLSVL.

In this sample, this clonotype turned up a few times. The V call is TRBV25-1, the J call TRBJ1-1, with D hard to call. Trimming pared 2 bases from V and 4 bases from J, leaving 5 bases between. The CDR3 is 12 residues long. The germline V gene has CDR1 MGHDK and CDR2 SYGVNS. CDR3 amino acids: CASSESVTEAFF. CDR3 in DNA: TGTGCCAGCAGTGAAAGTGTCACTGAAGCTTTCTTT.

J is TRBJ2-5 and V is TRBV7-8, with D perhaps TRBD1 or TRBD2 (5 bases each). Trimming took 5 bases from V and 1 from J, leaving 14 bases between them. Germline V lookup: CDR1 SGHVS, CDR2 FQNEAQ. The CDR3 consists of 15 residues. CDR3 bases: TGTGCCAGCAGCCCAACGGGACGGACCCAAGAGACCCAGTACTTC. This encodes CASSPTGRTQETQYF. The whole variable domain, filled in from reference TRBV7-8 and TRBJ2-5, reads GAGVSQSPRYKVAKRGQDVALRCDPISGHVSLFWYQQALGQGPEFLTYFQNEAQLDKSGLPSDRFFAERPEGSVSTLKIQRTQQEDSAVYLCASSPTGRTQETQYFGPGTRLLVL.

As concerns this clonotype: This may be a read error, as it is one base from a much larger clone. The chain uses TRBV7-9 and TRBJ2-7, with TRBD2 as a possible D gene (5 bases). Per germline, CDR1 SEHNR and CDR2 FQNEAQ (reference sequence). Trimming cost V 5 bases and J 7 bases, with 12 bases left between them. This CDR3 contains 12 residues. This CDR3 reads CASSQERREQYF. In DNA, the CDR3 is TGTGCCAGCAGCCAAGAGAGGAGGGAGCAGTACTTC.